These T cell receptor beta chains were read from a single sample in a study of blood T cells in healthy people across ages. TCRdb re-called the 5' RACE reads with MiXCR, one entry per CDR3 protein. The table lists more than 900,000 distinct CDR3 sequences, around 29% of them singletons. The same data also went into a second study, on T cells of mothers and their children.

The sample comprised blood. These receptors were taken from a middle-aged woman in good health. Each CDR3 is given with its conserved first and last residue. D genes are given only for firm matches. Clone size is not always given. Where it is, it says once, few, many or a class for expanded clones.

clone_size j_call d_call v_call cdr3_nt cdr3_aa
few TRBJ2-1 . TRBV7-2 TGTGCCAGCAGCTTTAGCGTCTACAATGAGCAGTTCTTC CASSFSVYNEQFF
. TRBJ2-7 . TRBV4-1 TGCGCCAGCAGCCAAGTGGCAGGGAATGAGCAGTACTTC CASSQVAGNEQYF
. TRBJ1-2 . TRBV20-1 TGCAATGCTAACAGGGATAACTATGGCTACACCTTT CNANRDNYGYTF
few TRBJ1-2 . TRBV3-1 TGTGCCAGCAGCCCGGACACCCGATATGGCTACACCTTC CASSPDTRYGYTF
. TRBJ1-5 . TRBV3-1 TGTGCCAGCAGCGCCTTAGGGCAGCCCCAGCATTTT CASSALGQPQHF
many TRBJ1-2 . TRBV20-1 TGCAGTGCTAGAGGAATTGGCGGCTATGGCTACACCTTC CSARGIGGYGYTF
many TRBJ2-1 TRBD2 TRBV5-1 TGCGCCAGCAGCACGGGGGGACGCAATGAGCAGTTCTTC CASSTGGRNEQFF
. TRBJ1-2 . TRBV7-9 TGTGCCAGCAGCTCAGGGTCGGGGGGCATTGTCTATGGCTACACCTTC CASSSGSGGIVYGYTF
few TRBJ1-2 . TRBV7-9 TGTGCCAGCAGCTTCGTATCAGTAAGGGACGCCAAGGATAACTATGGCTACACCTTC CASSFVSVRDAKDNYGYTF
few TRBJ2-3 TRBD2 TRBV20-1 TGCAGTGCTAGGGGGACTAGCGGGGGCCTCAGCACAGATACGCAGTATTTT CSARGTSGGLSTDTQYF
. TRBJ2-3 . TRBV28 TGTGCCCGCAAACTTTCGGGGGCAGATACGCAGTATTTT CARKLSGADTQYF
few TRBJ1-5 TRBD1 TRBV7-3 TGTGCCAGAGGACGCTCTGGACAGGGTATGCAGCCCCAGCATTTT CARGRSGQGMQPQHF
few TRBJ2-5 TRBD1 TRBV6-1 TGTGCCAGCATTTACAGGGGGCAGGAGACCCAGTACTTC CASIYRGQETQYF
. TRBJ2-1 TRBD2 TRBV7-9 TGTGCCAGCATGGCCGGACTAGGGCACGATGAGCAGTTCTTC CASMAGLGHDEQFF
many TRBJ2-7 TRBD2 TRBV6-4 TGTGCCAGCACCCAGCGGGGGGTCCTCCCCTACGAGCAGTACTTC CASTQRGVLPYEQYF
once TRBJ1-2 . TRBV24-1 TGTGCCTCCAGTGACCTCGGCCTGCGGGGCTACACCTTC CASSDLGLRGYTF
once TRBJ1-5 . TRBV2 TGTGCCAGCCAACTAGCCAACTTAAATCCGTGGAGCAATCAGCCCCAGCATTTT CASQLANLNPWSNQPQHF
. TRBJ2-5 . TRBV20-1 TGCAGTGCTAGAGATATGGTAGTATGGGATACGCAGTACTTC CSARDMVVWDTQYF
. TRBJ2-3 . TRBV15 TGTGCCACCGGTCGGGACGCAACTAGCACAGATACGCAGTATTTT CATGRDATSTDTQYF
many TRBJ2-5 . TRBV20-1 TGCAGTGCTAGGCGGGGCGTAGAGACCCAGTACTTC CSARRGVETQYF
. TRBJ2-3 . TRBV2 TGTGCCAGCGGTGGGACAGATACGCAGTATTTT CASGGTDTQYF
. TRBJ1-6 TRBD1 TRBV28 TGTGCCAGCAGTTTCCGGGACAGGCGGAATTCACCCCTCCACTTT CASSFRDRRNSPLHF